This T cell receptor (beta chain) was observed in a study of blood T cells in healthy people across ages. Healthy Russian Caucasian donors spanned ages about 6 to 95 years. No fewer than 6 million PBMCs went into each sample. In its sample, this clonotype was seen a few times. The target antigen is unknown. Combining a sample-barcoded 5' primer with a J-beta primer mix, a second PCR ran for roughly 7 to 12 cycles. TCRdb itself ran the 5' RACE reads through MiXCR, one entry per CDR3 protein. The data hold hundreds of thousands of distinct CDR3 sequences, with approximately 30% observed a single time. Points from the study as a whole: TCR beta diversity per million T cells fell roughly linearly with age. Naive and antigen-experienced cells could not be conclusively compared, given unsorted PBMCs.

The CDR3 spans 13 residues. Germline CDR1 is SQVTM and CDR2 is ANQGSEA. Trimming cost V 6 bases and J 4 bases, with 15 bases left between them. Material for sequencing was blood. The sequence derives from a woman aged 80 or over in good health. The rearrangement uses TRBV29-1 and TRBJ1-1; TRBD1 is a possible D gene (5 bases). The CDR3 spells CSVGEGWGTEAFF. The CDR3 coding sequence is TGCAGCGTGGGCGAGGGGTGGGGCACTGAAGCTTTCTTT.